These T cell receptor beta chains were read from a single sample in a study of shared clonotypes between healthy human individuals. Clones were read by immunoSEQ multiplex PCR, and TCRdb kept only the in-frame ones, dropping some. The sample records about a million clones, approximately 76% being singletons. What was sequenced was memory CD4+ T cells sorted from blood. The receptors were sampled from a young man in good health. Each CDR3 is given with its conserved first and last residue. Each record gives: V gene, J gene, CDR3 protein.

v_gene: TRBV7-9; j_gene: TRBJ2-1; CDR3aa: CASSLRGEPRQFF
v_gene: TRBV11-2; j_gene: TRBJ2-5; CDR3aa: CASSLGPRGQETQYF
v_gene: TRBV19; j_gene: TRBJ1-2; CDR3aa: CASSISANSNYGYTF
v_gene: TRBV4-2; j_gene: TRBJ1-3; CDR3aa: CASSRSLDSSGNTIYF
v_gene: TRBV30; j_gene: TRBJ2-7; CDR3aa: CAWSVLSYEQYF
v_gene: TRBV19; j_gene: TRBJ2-5; CDR3aa: CASSQTHSDGTQYF
v_gene: TRBV2; j_gene: TRBJ2-2; CDR3aa: CASRRGGNGELFF
v_gene: TRBV5-8; j_gene: TRBJ2-7; CDR3aa: CASSTYEQYF
v_gene: TRBV6-5; j_gene: TRBJ2-2; CDR3aa: CASSPRGGQAGELFF
v_gene: TRBV7-9; j_gene: TRBJ1-3; CDR3aa: CASSLGGSISGNTIYF
v_gene: TRBV30; j_gene: TRBJ2-3; CDR3aa: CAWSQTSTDTQYF
v_gene: TRBV18; j_gene: TRBJ2-7; CDR3aa: CASSRDINEQYF
v_gene: TRBV18; j_gene: TRBJ1-1; CDR3aa: CASSQTGTEAFF
v_gene: TRBV10-2; j_gene: TRBJ1-6; CDR3aa: CASGDRVNNSPLHF
v_gene: TRBV7-2; j_gene: TRBJ1-2; CDR3aa: CASSLNRDRGRLRHYGYTF
v_gene: TRBV13; j_gene: TRBJ1-2; CDR3aa: CASSSRSGGYGYTF
v_gene: TRBV5-1; j_gene: TRBJ1-5; CDR3aa: CASSLYGERNQPQHF
v_gene: TRBV28; j_gene: TRBJ2-1; CDR3aa: CATSEQGAQSNEQFF
v_gene: TRBV7-2; j_gene: TRBJ1-2; CDR3aa: CASSPRTDGYGYTF
v_gene: TRBV6-1; j_gene: TRBJ2-7; CDR3aa: CAISEAGTGVYEQYF
v_gene: TRBV7-2; j_gene: TRBJ1-4; CDR3aa: CASSPFNEKLFF
v_gene: TRBV7-2; j_gene: TRBJ1-2; CDR3aa: CASSPPGTGAHYGYTF
v_gene: TRBV10-2; j_gene: TRBJ2-3; CDR3aa: CASKGATSTDTQYF
v_gene: TRBV7-3; j_gene: TRBJ2-3; CDR3aa: CASSLNTGSATDTQYF
v_gene: TRBV7-8; j_gene: TRBJ1-5; CDR3aa: CASSLRTGEIRGGQPQHF
v_gene: TRBV28; j_gene: TRBJ1-2; CDR3aa: CASSLSQGPGYTF
v_gene: TRBV30; j_gene: TRBJ1-1; CDR3aa: CAWRGGRVMNTEAFF
v_gene: TRBV6-1; j_gene: TRBJ2-3; CDR3aa: CASSILAGGADTQYF
v_gene: TRBV10-3; j_gene: TRBJ1-1; CDR3aa: CAISGPGQGSTEAFF
v_gene: TRBV28; j_gene: TRBJ1-1; CDR3aa: CASSSGATEAFF
v_gene: TRBV7-2; j_gene: TRBJ1-5; CDR3aa: CASSSNPSNQPQHF
v_gene: TRBV28; j_gene: TRBJ2-7; CDR3aa: CASSSLAGDLYEQYF
v_gene: TRBV6-1; j_gene: TRBJ2-5; CDR3aa: CASSEGQETQYF
v_gene: TRBV7-3; j_gene: TRBJ1-6; CDR3aa: CASSSGRGSDSPLHF
v_gene: TRBV6-1; j_gene: TRBJ1-2; CDR3aa: CASSEQGVDGYTF
v_gene: TRBV11-2; j_gene: TRBJ2-3; CDR3aa: CASTPGLTDVDTQYF
v_gene: TRBV7-9; j_gene: TRBJ2-7; CDR3aa: CASSSWTSSSYEQYF
v_gene: TRBV10-3; j_gene: TRBJ1-5; CDR3aa: CAISPDRNQPQHF
v_gene: TRBV30; j_gene: TRBJ1-1; CDR3aa: CACTAQVNTEAFF
v_gene: TRBV7-2; j_gene: TRBJ2-1; CDR3aa: CASYPLSGSAEQFF
v_gene: TRBV2; j_gene: TRBJ2-3; CDR3aa: CASSVASTDTQYF
v_gene: TRBV27; j_gene: TRBJ1-1; CDR3aa: CASSSTTGKGVAFF
v_gene: TRBV5-1; j_gene: TRBJ2-3; CDR3aa: CASSLEGTSNTQYF
v_gene: TRBV6-1; j_gene: TRBJ2-2; CDR3aa: CASSLDSNTGELFF
v_gene: TRBV2; j_gene: TRBJ1-1; CDR3aa: CASINTGTEAFF
v_gene: TRBV6-4; j_gene: TRBJ1-1; CDR3aa: CASSTPDRAEAFF
v_gene: TRBV5-4; j_gene: TRBJ1-6; CDR3aa: CASSLGPGAMGSPLHF
v_gene: TRBV4-1; j_gene: TRBJ2-2; CDR3aa: CASSQETGGTGELFF
v_gene: TRBV20-1; j_gene: TRBJ1-2; CDR3aa: CSAYGGSGYTF
v_gene: TRBV6-5; j_gene: TRBJ1-5; CDR3aa: CASSFESKGQPQHF
v_gene: TRBV4-1; j_gene: TRBJ1-5; CDR3aa: CASRELRDSNQPQHF
v_gene: TRBV2; j_gene: TRBJ2-4; CDR3aa: CASREPSGANIQYF
v_gene: TRBV5-4; j_gene: TRBJ2-7; CDR3aa: CASSLVGGSYEQYF
v_gene: TRBV5-6; j_gene: TRBJ1-2; CDR3aa: CASSPMAGSDYGYTF
v_gene: TRBV27; j_gene: TRBJ1-2; CDR3aa: CASSLGPRVGGYTF
v_gene: TRBV30; j_gene: TRBJ1-2; CDR3aa: CAWSVRQARGYGYTF